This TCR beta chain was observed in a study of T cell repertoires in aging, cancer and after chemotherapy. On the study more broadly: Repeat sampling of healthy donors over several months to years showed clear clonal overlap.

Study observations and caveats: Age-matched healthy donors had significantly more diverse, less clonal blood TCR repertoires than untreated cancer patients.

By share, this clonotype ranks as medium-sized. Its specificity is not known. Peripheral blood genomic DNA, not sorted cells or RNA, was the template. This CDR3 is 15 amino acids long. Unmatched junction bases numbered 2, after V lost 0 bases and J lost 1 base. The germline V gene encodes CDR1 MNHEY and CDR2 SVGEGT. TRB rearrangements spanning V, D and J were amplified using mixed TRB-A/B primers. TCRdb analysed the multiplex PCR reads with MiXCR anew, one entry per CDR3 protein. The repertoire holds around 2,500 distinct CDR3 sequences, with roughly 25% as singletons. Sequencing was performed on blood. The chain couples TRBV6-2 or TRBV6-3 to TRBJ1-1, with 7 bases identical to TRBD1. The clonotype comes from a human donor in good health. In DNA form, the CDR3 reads TGTGCCAGCAGTTACTCGGACAGGCCGAACACTGAAGCTTTCTTT. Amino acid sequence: CASSYSDRPNTEAFF.